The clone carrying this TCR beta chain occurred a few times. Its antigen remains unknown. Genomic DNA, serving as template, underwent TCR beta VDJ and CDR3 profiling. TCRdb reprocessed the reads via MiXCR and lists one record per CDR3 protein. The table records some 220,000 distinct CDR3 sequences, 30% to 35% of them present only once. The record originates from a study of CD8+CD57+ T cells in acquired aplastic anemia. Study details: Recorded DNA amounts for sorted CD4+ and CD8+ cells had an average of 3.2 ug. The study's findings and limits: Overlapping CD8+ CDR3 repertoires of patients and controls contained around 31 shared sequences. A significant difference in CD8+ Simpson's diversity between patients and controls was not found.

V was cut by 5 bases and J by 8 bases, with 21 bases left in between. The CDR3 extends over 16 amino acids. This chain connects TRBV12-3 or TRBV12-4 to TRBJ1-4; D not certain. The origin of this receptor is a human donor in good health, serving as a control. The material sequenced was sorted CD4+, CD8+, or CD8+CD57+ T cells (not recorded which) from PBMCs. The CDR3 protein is CASSRAVDGSREKLFF. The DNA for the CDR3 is TGTGCCAGCAGTAGGGCCGTTGACGGGTCAAGAGAAAAACTGTTTTTT.